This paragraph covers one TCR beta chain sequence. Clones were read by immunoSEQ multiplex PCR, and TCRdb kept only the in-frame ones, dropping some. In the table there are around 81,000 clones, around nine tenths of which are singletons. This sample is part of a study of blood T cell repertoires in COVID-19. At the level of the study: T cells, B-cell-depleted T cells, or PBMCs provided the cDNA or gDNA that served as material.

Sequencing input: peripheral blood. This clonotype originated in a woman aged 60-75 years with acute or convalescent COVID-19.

The CDR3 sequence: CASSPGLVSSREQFF. The DNA for the CDR3 is TGTGCCAGCAGTCCGGGACTAGTTAGTTCTCGGGAGCAGTTCTTC. The V gene is TRBV9, the J gene TRBJ2-1, with TRBD2 matching over 8 bases. J lost 10 bases, V lost 5 bases, and 14 bases had no gene match. Germline V gene lookup returns CDR1 SGDLS and CDR2 YYNGEE. The CDR3 extends over 15 amino acids. Full variable domain (missing parts from reference TRBV9 and TRBJ2-1): DSGVTQTPKHLITATGQRVTLRCSPRSGDLSVYWYQQSLDQGLQFLIQYYNGEERAKGNILERFSAQQFPDLHSELNLSSLELGDSALYFCASSPGLVSSREQFFGPGTRLTVL.